This T cell receptor beta chain was sequenced during a study of T cell repertoires in ileal Crohn's disease (dated by TCRdb to about 2019). As for the study more broadly: The median duration of disease was approximately 7.9 years, and at the time of surgery roughly a third of patients were active smokers. A prospective multicentre cohort supplied the 50 or so Crohn's disease patients whose TCR repertoires were analysed. About half of the patients received postoperative therapy: about a dozen received thiopurines and 15 to 20 received anti-TNF agents. The study was conducted in parallel with a multicentre cohort built to find predictors of early endoscopic recurrence after ileocolonic resection. M6 samples were neoterminal ileum biopsies taken at postoperative colonoscopy. A total of some 170 mucosal samples from 57 patients were sequenced, with samples obtained at several locations on the surgical specimen and at postoperative endoscopy. Endoscopic postoperative recurrence was defined as a Rutgeerts score above i0. Every patient underwent surgery because of a complication, which was stricturing disease in approximately 61% and penetrating disease in roughly 40%. The paper's findings and limits, for the study overall: Endoscopic recurrence was found to be associated with higher high-frequency clone percentages at surgery, and recurrence was observed in all patients with clonality above 26.8% (18/57). Mucosal CD4 and CD8 T cells were sorted and sequenced only in a subgroup of patients, the size of which was not stated. More high-frequency clones were carried by sorted CD8 T cells than by CD4 T cells, suggesting that mucosal expansions were mainly CD8. Within the first year after surgery, the timing of postoperative endoscopy varied, and the median delay was approximately 6.3 months. A significantly higher proportion of clonal expansions was observed in active smokers at surgery than in non-smokers (25.9% vs 17.9%, p=0.02).

In its sample, this clone was seen once. The specificity of this receptor is unknown. No much larger clone exists at a distance of one base, and base qualities are not known. Five hundred nanograms of biopsy DNA per sample were submitted for commercial TCRB immunosequencing. Adaptive Biotechnology amplified CDR3 regions from genomic DNA with a two-step multiplex PCR that controlled for amplification bias. Primers for every V and J gene segment were used in the first PCR, and barcodes and Illumina adapters were added in the second PCR. CDR3 libraries were sequenced on an Illumina instrument. As for how the authors treated the data: The analysis used both the pipelines supplied by the vendor and custom analysis of the raw data in R/Bioconductor with R version 3.3.0. Clonality, ranging from 0 to 1, was calculated as the inverse of the normalised Shannon entropy of all productive clones. High-frequency clones were defined as the share of the repertoire occupied by the top 100 clones, with only clones passing a 95% confidence test being retained. The Simpson index measured repertoire diversity, and the Morisita-Horn index measured overlap between samples. TCRdb re-hosts the immuneACCESS table, in-frame sequences only. Its copies lack some clones; in the studies checked, an unresolved V gene accounts for under half of them, and the cause for the rest is not known. That table furnishes V, J and clone size, whereas the DNA furnished D and trimming. The sample includes about 62,000 clones, with roughly 89% observed a single time. Jointly, the top ten make up approximately 2% of the sample.

The sample's time point label, in plain terms: neoterminal ileum biopsy at postoperative endoscopy, about 6 months after surgery. Eligible patients were adults with ileal or ileocolonic Crohn's disease who had an indication for ileocolonic resection. Before DNA extraction, whole ileal mucosal biopsies were kept frozen at -80 degrees C. Genomic DNA was extracted from frozen whole biopsies with a TRizol-based method and quantified on a NanoDrop 2000 spectrophotometer. From the germline V gene, CDR1 is MNHEY and CDR2 is SVGAGI. The V end loses 0 bases and the J end loses 7 bases, and a stretch of 13 bases separates them. The CDR3 starts with the cysteine, ends with the phenylalanine, and has 16 residues. Only CDR3 DNA is held: 48 bases, read in frame from base 1.

The chain is made from TRBV6-5 and TRBJ1-6; the D gene is perhaps TRBD1, from 5 matching bases. The sample consisted of ileal tissue. The sequence was obtained from an adult with Crohn's disease. The CDR3 reads CASSYSWVRGNSPLHF. Read as DNA, the sequence is TGTGCCAGCAGTTACTCGTGGGTCCGGGGGAATTCACCCCTCCACTTT.